A selection of T cell receptor beta chains follows, all from one sample in a study of cytomegalovirus exposure and HLA in healthy donors. Only in-frame clones appear in the TCRdb table, and some are missing; sequencing was by immunoSEQ multiplex PCR. The table records fewer than 200,000 clones, roughly four fifths of them present only once. Sequencing input: PBMCs. These receptors came from a woman aged 30 to 39 in good health and CMV-seronegative. Each CDR3 is given with its conserved first and last residue. Fields, in order: V gene, J gene, D gene, clone size, CDR3 DNA, CDR3 protein. D genes are given only for firm matches. Clone size, where shown, is once, few, many, or a class for clones that have expanded.

TRBV10-3	TRBJ2-3	TRBD2	.	TGTGCCACCCAGCGGGGGGAAGATACGCAGTATTTT	CATQRGEDTQYF
TRBV11-2	TRBJ2-7	.	.	TGTGCCAGCAGCTTAGAGCATCCAGTGGGAGACTACGAGCAGTACTTC	CASSLEHPVGDYEQYF
TRBV28	TRBJ1-5	TRBD1	.	TGTGCCAGCAGTTTGCAAGGGGGCGCATTGTTCCCCCAGCATTTT	CASSLQGGALFPQHF
TRBV5-6	TRBJ2-1	TRBD2	.	TGTGCCAGCAGCTTGGCTCTAGCGGCCTCCTACAATGAGCAGTTCTTC	CASSLALAASYNEQFF
TRBV5-1	TRBJ2-2	.	once	TGCGCCAGCAGCTTGGCCCTCAGCACCGGGGAGCTGTTTTTT	CASSLALSTGELFF
TRBV2	TRBJ1-4	.	.	TGTGCCAGCAGTGGACACAGGGCTAGGGGTGAAAAACTGTTTTTT	CASSGHRARGEKLFF
TRBV11-2	TRBJ2-7	TRBD1	.	TGTGCCAGCAGCTCCGGGACAGCAAACTCCTACGAGCAGTACTTC	CASSSGTANSYEQYF
TRBV10-3	TRBJ2-4	TRBD1	.	TGTGCCATCAGGGGGACAGGGACCAAAAACATTCAGTACTTC	CAIRGTGTKNIQYF
TRBV5-4	TRBJ1-2	TRBD1	.	TGTGCCAGCAGCTTAAGAGGGGGCCTTAACTATGGCTACACCTTC	CASSLRGGLNYGYTF
TRBV7-9	TRBJ2-7	TRBD1	once	TGTGCCAGCAGCCACCGGGACAGTACCTACGAGCAGTACTTC	CASSHRDSTYEQYF
TRBV5-1	TRBJ2-1	TRBD2	.	TGCGCCAGCAGCTTGGCCGGTGTTAATAGCGGGTCCCACAATGAGCAGTTCTTC	CASSLAGVNSGSHNEQFF
TRBV19	TRBJ2-3	TRBD1	.	TGTGCCAGTAGCCCCCGACAGGGGATAGGCACAGATACGCAGTATTTT	CASSPRQGIGTDTQYF
TRBV11-3	TRBJ2-2	.	.	TGTGCCAGCAGCTCAGGGGACGGGGAGCTGTTTTTT	CASSSGDGELFF
TRBV5-6	TRBJ1-2	.	.	TGTGCCAGCAGCTTGGACCAGGGGAAGGGTGGCTACACCTTC	CASSLDQGKGGYTF
TRBV10-3	TRBJ2-7	TRBD1	.	TGTGCCATCAGTGATAGGACAGGGTACGAGCAGTACTTC	CAISDRTGYEQYF
TRBV5-1	TRBJ1-1	.	few	TGCGCCAGCAGCTCTACAGGATTGAACACTGAAGCTTTCTTT	CASSSTGLNTEAFF
TRBV6-5	TRBJ1-5	.	.	TGTGCCAGCAGTTACGCCCGGGGGAGCAATCAGCCCCAGCATTTT	CASSYARGSNQPQHF
TRBV5-1	TRBJ1-2	.	.	TGCGCCAGCAGCTTGGCCTCGACACCATATGGCTACACCTTC	CASSLASTPYGYTF
TRBV11-2	TRBJ2-7	TRBD1	once	TGTGCCAGCAGCTCGGACAGGGCCTACGAGCAGTACTTC	CASSSDRAYEQYF
TRBV5-4	TRBJ2-1	.	.	TGTGCCAGCAGCTTGGGTGGGGGCCGGTACAATGAGCAGTTCTTC	CASSLGGGRYNEQFF
TRBV5-4	TRBJ2-3	.	.	TGTGCCAGCAGCTTGGTCCGGGGTGGCGGTGGAGATACGCAGTATTTT	CASSLVRGGGGDTQYF
TRBV25-1	TRBJ2-5	TRBD1	.	TGTGCCAGCAGTGGTCGGACAGGGGCCGTGGAGGAGACCCAGTACTTC	CASSGRTGAVEETQYF
TRBV2	TRBJ2-7	TRBD1	.	TGTGCCAGCAGTTCCGGGACAGGGTTTTACGAGCAGTACTTC	CASSSGTGFYEQYF
TRBV18	TRBJ2-1	TRBD2	.	TGTGCCAGCTCACCTGGGGGACTAGTCTCCTACAATGAGCAGTTCTTC	CASSPGGLVSYNEQFF
TRBV6-1	TRBJ2-6	.	.	TGTGCCAGCAGTCCGGGCCACTCTGGGGCCAACGGCCTGACTTTC	CASSPGHSGANGLTF
TRBV7-2	TRBJ1-1	TRBD1	once	TGTGCCAGCAGATTCCCGGGACAGGGTTCTGAAGCTTTCTTT	CASRFPGQGSEAFF
TRBV7-9	TRBJ2-7	TRBD2	once	TGTGCCAGCAGCCGCCCACTAGCGGGGGCCTACGAGCAGTACTTC	CASSRPLAGAYEQYF
TRBV7-6	TRBJ2-7	.	.	TGTGCCAGCAGCTTAGAGACGGAGGAGCAGTACTTC	CASSLETEEQYF
TRBV11-2	TRBJ1-2	.	.	TGTGCCAGCAGCCCACAGAGATCTAACTATGGCTACACCTTC	CASSPQRSNYGYTF
TRBV13	TRBJ2-7	.	.	TGTGCCAGCAGCTTAGGGGTACGGGCCTACGAGCAGTACTTC	CASSLGVRAYEQYF
TRBV6-6	TRBJ2-4	.	.	TGTGCCAGCAGTAGGACAGACACCACCAGTCAGTACTTC	CASSRTDTTSQYF
TRBV28	TRBJ2-3	.	.	TGTGCCAGCAGCCCTGCCAGCGGGAGCACAGATACGCAGTATTTT	CASSPASGSTDTQYF
TRBV19	TRBJ2-7	TRBD1	.	TGTGCCAGTAGTATAGGACAGGGGGCCTACGAGCAGTACTTC	CASSIGQGAYEQYF
TRBV27	TRBJ1-2	TRBD1	.	TGTGCCAGCAGAGGACAGGGAATAGACGGCTACACCTTC	CASRGQGIDGYTF